Detailed here is one T cell receptor (beta chain). Its antigen is as yet unknown. This sample was taken from a study of cytomegalovirus exposure and HLA in healthy donors. General observations from the study: Usually a TCR sequence was rare, but some public TCRs were found in many donors.

The CDR3 totals 11 residues. Trimming took 2 bases from V and 10 from J, leaving 9 bases between them. Germline assignment: CDR1 MNHNS and CDR2 SASEGT. Primers: 60 Vbeta forward and 13 Jbeta reverse. Only in-frame clones appear in the TCRdb table, and some are missing; sequencing was by immunoSEQ multiplex PCR. Counted here are 170,000 or so clones, around 81% occurring once; the ten biggest clones make up around 5.7%. Specimen: PBMCs. This chain connects TRBV6-1 to TRBJ2-7, with D possibly TRBD1 on 5 matching bases. This sequence was found in a man aged 40-49 years in good health and CMV-seronegative. The CDR3 DNA reads as TGTGCCAGCAGTGAAATTGGACAACAGTACTTC. Its protein product is CASSEIGQQYF.